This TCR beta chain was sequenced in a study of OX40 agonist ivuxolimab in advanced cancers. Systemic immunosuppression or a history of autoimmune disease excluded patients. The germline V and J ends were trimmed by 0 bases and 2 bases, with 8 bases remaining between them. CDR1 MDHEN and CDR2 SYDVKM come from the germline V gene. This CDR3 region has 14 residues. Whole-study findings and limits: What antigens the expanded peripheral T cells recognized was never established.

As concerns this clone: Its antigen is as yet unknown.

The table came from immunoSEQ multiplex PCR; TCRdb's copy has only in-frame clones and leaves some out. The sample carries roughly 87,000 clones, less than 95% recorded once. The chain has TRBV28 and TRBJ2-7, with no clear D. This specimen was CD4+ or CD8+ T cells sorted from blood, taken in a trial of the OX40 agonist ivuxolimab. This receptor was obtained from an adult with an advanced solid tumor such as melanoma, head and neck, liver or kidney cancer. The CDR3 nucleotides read TGTGCCAGCAGTTTATGGGCCAGCACCTACGAGCAGTACTTC. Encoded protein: CASSLWASTYEQYF.